The entry that follows covers one TCR beta chain sequence. The data were obtained in a study of blood T cell repertoires in COVID-19. Study details: Donors in the United States, Italy and Spain gave samples during acute or convalescent COVID-19.

V trimming: 3 bases; J trimming: 0 bases; junction bases outside the gene matches: 5. The CDR3 consists of 17 residues. The germline gives CDR1 SGHTA, CDR2 FQGNSA. Authors' data handling: Quantification of nucleated cells was approximated via reference gene primer amplification. Clones were sequenced by immunoSEQ multiplex PCR, and TCRdb holds only the in-frame ones, with some missing. Clone size and the V and J calls come from that table; the DNA yielded D and trimming. Of approximately 110,000 clones listed, around 85% are singletons. This TCR was sampled from a human donor in a cohort sampled during active COVID-19. The chain employs TRBV7-2 and TRBJ2-6; 7 bases map to TRBD2. Sequences were obtained from peripheral blood. CDR3 in amino acids: CASSFMGGSSGANVLTF. Written as DNA, the CDR3 is TGTGCCAGCAGCTTTATGGGGGGGAGCTCTGGGGCCAACGTCCTGACTTTC.